Listed below are T cell receptor beta chains from one sample, sequenced in a study of cytotoxic CD8 clonotypes in ibrutinib-treated CLL. The data were produced by immunoSEQ multiplex PCR, yet TCRdb's version contains in-frame clones alone and is incomplete. The sample records about 130,000 clones, 75% to 90% being singletons. The sample was PBMCs, taken after 24 months of ibrutinib treatment. Receptors were obtained from a human donor with chronic lymphocytic leukemia. CDR3s include the opening cysteine and the closing phenylalanine or tryptophan. The order of the fields is clone size, D gene, J gene, V gene, CDR3 DNA, CDR3 protein. A D gene is named only where the DNA matches it firmly. The listing skips clone size in some rows; elsewhere it reads once, few, many or a size class.

clone_size: NA
d_call: TRBD2
j_call: TRBJ2-1
v_call: TRBV5-1
cdr3_nt: TGCGCCAGCAGCTTGGCGGCGGGAGGATACAATGAGCAGTTCTTC
cdr3_aa: CASSLAAGGYNEQFF

clone_size: NA
d_call: NA
j_call: TRBJ1-3
v_call: TRBV7-9
cdr3_nt: TGTGCCAGCAGCTTATATGAAGGAAACACCATATATTTT
cdr3_aa: CASSLYEGNTIYF

clone_size: NA
d_call: TRBD1
j_call: TRBJ1-2
v_call: TRBV28
cdr3_nt: TGTGCCAGCGGGACAGACTATGGCTACACCTTC
cdr3_aa: CASGTDYGYTF

clone_size: NA
d_call: TRBD1
j_call: TRBJ2-2
v_call: TRBV6-6
cdr3_nt: TGTGCCAGCAGTTACGACAGGGTGGGCACCGGGGAGCTGTTTTTT
cdr3_aa: CASSYDRVGTGELFF

clone_size: few
d_call: TRBD1
j_call: TRBJ1-6
v_call: TRBV7-9
cdr3_nt: TGTGCCAGCAGCGGAGGGGACAGCGGGCGCTATTCACCCCTCCACTTT
cdr3_aa: CASSGGDSGRYSPLHF

clone_size: NA
d_call: NA
j_call: TRBJ1-6
v_call: TRBV28
cdr3_nt: TGTGCCAGCAGTTTAGGGGCGGGCAGCTCCTATAATTCACCCCTCCACTTT
cdr3_aa: CASSLGAGSSYNSPLHF

clone_size: NA
d_call: NA
j_call: TRBJ2-3
v_call: TRBV5-1
cdr3_nt: TGCGCCAGCGCCCGACAGCCGACTACAGATACGCAGTATTTT
cdr3_aa: CASARQPTTDTQYF

clone_size: once
d_call: NA
j_call: TRBJ2-1
v_call: TRBV15
cdr3_nt: TGTGCCACCAGCAACCGCAAGATCCTTAGTGAGCAGTTCTTC
cdr3_aa: CATSNRKILSEQFF

clone_size: NA
d_call: TRBD1
j_call: TRBJ2-4
v_call: TRBV7-2
cdr3_nt: TGTGCCAGCAGCAGACAGGGGGCAGACATTCAGTACTTC
cdr3_aa: CASSRQGADIQYF

clone_size: NA
d_call: NA
j_call: TRBJ2-3
v_call: TRBV1
cdr3_nt: TGCACCAGTTCAGGGTTAGGGACAGATACGCAGTATTTT
cdr3_aa: CTSSGLGTDTQYF

clone_size: once
d_call: TRBD1
j_call: TRBJ2-3
v_call: TRBV6-6
cdr3_nt: TGTGCCAGCAGTTACTCCGGGACAGGGACAGATACGCAGTATTTT
cdr3_aa: CASSYSGTGTDTQYF

clone_size: NA
d_call: NA
j_call: TRBJ2-1
v_call: TRBV5-1
cdr3_nt: TGCGCCAGCAGCCCAGGGCGTGGGGCTTACAATGAGCAGTTCTTC
cdr3_aa: CASSPGRGAYNEQFF

clone_size: NA
d_call: NA
j_call: TRBJ1-1
v_call: TRBV7-8
cdr3_nt: TGTGCCAGCAGCTTAGGGCCAGGAAGGGGGATGAACACTGAAGCTTTCTTT
cdr3_aa: CASSLGPGRGMNTEAFF

clone_size: NA
d_call: NA
j_call: TRBJ2-5
v_call: TRBV4-3
cdr3_nt: TGCGCCAGCAGCCAAGATCGAGGGCAAGAGACCCAGTACTTC
cdr3_aa: CASSQDRGQETQYF

clone_size: NA
d_call: TRBD1
j_call: TRBJ2-5
v_call: TRBV2
cdr3_nt: TGTGCCAGCTGGAGGGCGGGACAGGGGAAAGAGACCCAGTACTTC
cdr3_aa: CASWRAGQGKETQYF

clone_size: NA
d_call: NA
j_call: TRBJ2-7
v_call: TRBV27
cdr3_nt: TGTGCCAGCCCAGGGGGACTGGGGGGCGAGCAGTACTTC
cdr3_aa: CASPGGLGGEQYF